This T cell receptor beta chain was recorded in a study of blood T cell repertoires in COVID-19. Study-level background: Spain, Italy and the United States supplied samples that represented acute and convalescent COVID-19. In each case, the material was cDNA or gDNA derived from T cells, B-cell-depleted T cells, or PBMCs.

Only in-frame clones appear in the TCRdb table, and some are missing; sequencing was by immunoSEQ multiplex PCR. This sample has 60,000 or so clones, with more than 70% found just once. The sequenced sample consisted of peripheral blood. This TCR came from a man between 60 and 70 years old with acute or convalescent COVID-19.

The CDR3 bases are TGTGCCAGCAGCCTCGCAGGGGAGACCCAGTACTTC. The encoded protein is CASSLAGETQYF. This sequence joins TRBV5-4 and TRBJ2-5, with TRBD1 as a possible D gene (5 bases). Germline V gene data show CDR1 as SGHNT and CDR2 as YYREEE (reference sequence). The CDR3 has 12 residues. V lost 4 bases, J lost 5 bases, and 9 bases lay in between.